Listed below are T cell receptor beta chains from one sample, sequenced in a study of blood T cell repertoires in COVID-19. Generated by immunoSEQ multiplex PCR, the TCRdb table keeps only in-frame clones and is missing some. The table has over 150,000 clones, roughly 84% seen once. The sequencing input was peripheral blood. Source of these receptors: a man aged 55 to 70 with COVID-19, enrolled during active disease. The CDR3 runs from the conserved cysteine through the conserved F or W. D genes are given only for firm matches. Size is stated for part of the rows, as once, few or many counts, or as a class when the clone is expanded.

V	size	D	J	CDR3	DNA
TRBV2	.	TRBD2	TRBJ2-5	CASSEAIKLAGGLRETQYF	TGTGCCAGCAGTGAAGCAATCAAACTAGCGGGGGGGCTCAGAGAGACCCAGTACTTC
TRBV19	once	.	TRBJ2-5	CATRKVQGRKETQYF	TGTGCCACCCGAAAAGTCCAGGGGCGGAAAGAGACCCAGTACTTC
TRBV18	.	TRBD1	TRBJ2-1	CASSPGTGDGEQFF	TGTGCCAGCTCACCGGGGACAGGGGACGGTGAGCAGTTCTTC
TRBV6-2/TRBV6-3	.	.	TRBJ1-5	CASSYVQNRHLYSNQPQHF	TGTGCCAGCAGTTACGTGCAAAACCGACACCTCTATAGCAATCAGCCCCAGCATTTT
TRBV5-1	.	.	TRBJ2-7	CASSRTRAQREQYF	TGCGCCAGCAGCCGCACTCGTGCCCAGCGGGAGCAGTACTTC
TRBV3-1/TRBV3-2	once	.	TRBJ2-2	CASSDRGYPGELFF	TGTGCCAGCAGTGACAGAGGCTACCCCGGGGAGCTGTTTTTT
TRBV7-2	.	.	TRBJ2-6	CASSPDIGAGANVLTF	TGTGCCAGCAGCCCAGACATCGGGGCTGGGGCCAACGTCCTGACTTTC
TRBV12-3/TRBV12-4	.	.	TRBJ1-5	CASSQGADQPQHF	TGTGCCAGCAGCCAAGGGGCTGATCAGCCCCAGCATTTT
TRBV11-2	.	TRBD1	TRBJ1-4	CASSLGETGFDEKLFF	TGTGCCAGCAGCTTAGGAGAGACAGGGTTCGATGAAAAACTGTTTTTT
TRBV3-1/TRBV3-2	.	TRBD2	TRBJ2-5	CASSQGGAGGRETQYF	TGTGCCAGCAGCCAAGGGGGAGCGGGAGGTCGAGAGACCCAGTACTTC
TRBV7-2	.	TRBD1	TRBJ1-1	CASSFDRVKTEAFF	TGTGCCAGCAGCTTCGACAGGGTAAAAACTGAAGCTTTCTTT